These 23 T cell receptor beta chains were all obtained from the same sample, sequenced in a study of shared clonotypes between healthy human individuals. This table comes from immunoSEQ multiplex PCR, and its TCRdb copy is limited to in-frame clones, with some not included. The sample has 2,500,000 or so clones; 90% to 95% are singletons. The specimen was naive CD4+ T cells from PBMCs. The subset here: CD45RA+ positively selected. These receptors were taken from a man aged 18-30 years in good health. Some clones in this sample may be carry-over from other donors' samples.

The CDR3 spells CASSESGRTPRSNEQFF. DNA for the CDR3: TGCGCCAGCAGTGAGTCTGGGAGGACCCCTCGCTCCAATGAGCAGTTCTTC. The chain has TRBV10-1 and TRBJ2-1, with TRBD2 as a possible D gene (6 bases). The germline CDR1 and CDR2 sequences are WNHNN and SYGVQD (reference sequence). The length of the CDR3 is 17 residues. V gave up 0 bases and J gave up 6 bases, with 18 bases separating them.

The V call is TRBV5-1, the J call TRBJ2-6; no clear D gene. V was shortened by 2 bases and J by 0 bases, with 9 bases between the two germline ends. This CDR3 comprises 16 residues. Germline CDR1 reads SGHRS; CDR2 reads YFSETQ. CDR3 DNA sequence: TGCGCCAGCAGCTTCCCCCCGGCCTCTGGGGCCAACGTCCTGACTTTC. It codes for CASSFPPASGANVLTF.

The genes are TRBV25-1 and TRBJ1-2, with a weak D call TRBD1 (6 bases). Germline-derived CDR1 and CDR2 are MGHDK and SYGVNS. Trimming left V 2 bases short and J 2 bases short, with 12 bases between. The CDR3 sequence is 15 residues long. In DNA, the CDR3 is TGTGCCAGCAGTGAACGGTGGCAGGGGAACTATGGCTACACCTTC. Protein: CASSERWQGNYGYTF.

A remark on this clone: The same CDR3 arises from other DNA sequences in this sample as well. This chain connects TRBV9 to TRBJ2-5; no clear D. This CDR3 is built from 14 residues. Germline CDR1 and CDR2: SGDLS and YYNGEE. V dropped 0 bases and J dropped 2 bases, with 8 bases sitting between them. This chain's CDR3 is CASSVGPRQETQYF. CDR3 sequence (DNA): TGTGCCAGCAGCGTAGGCCCTCGTCAAGAGACCCAGTACTTC.

The V and J genes are TRBV29-1 and TRBJ1-2; D possibly corresponds to TRBD1 (6 bases). Germline CDR1 reads SQVTM; CDR2 reads ANQGSEA. This CDR3 spans 13 amino acids. V was trimmed by 4 bases and J by 3 bases, leaving 12 bases between them. This CDR3 is CSVVDSLDYGYTF. In nucleotides, the CDR3 is TGCAGCGTTGTGGACAGCTTAGACTATGGCTACACCTTC.

On this clone: Other nucleotide sequences from this sample produce the same CDR3. The chain joins TRBV7-9 to TRBJ2-5; unclear D gene. Deletions cut 7 bases from V and 4 bases from J, with 7 bases between. Germline V gene data show CDR1 as SEHNR and CDR2 as FQNEAQ (reference sequence). The CDR3 is 11 amino acids. The CDR3 bases are TGTGCCAGCACCTCAGGAGAGACCCAGTACTTC. Translating gives CASTSGETQYF.

This clone was seen once. CDR3 in DNA: TGTGCCAGTAGTATTGGACTTGCAGGTGGAGATACGCAGTATTTT. Protein product: CASSIGLAGGDTQYF. The chain is built from TRBV19 and TRBJ2-3; D is possibly TRBD2 (5 bases). Between the trimmed V and J ends, which lost 3 bases and 5 bases, there was a span of 15 bases. The CDR3 contains 15 residues. Germline V gene sequence: CDR1 LNHDA, CDR2 SQIVND (reference sequence).

The chain has TRBV7-7 and TRBJ2-5; no clear D. Looked up from germline, CDR1 is SSHAT and CDR2 is FNYEAQ (reference sequence). Trimming shortened V by 2 bases and J by 1 base, and 17 bases separated the two germline ends. The CDR3 has 17 residues. CDR3 residues: CASSLYPKGSRQETQYF. In DNA form, the CDR3 reads TGTGCCAGCAGCTTATATCCCAAGGGTAGCCGCCAAGAGACCCAGTACTTC.

The chain's CDR3 is CAWSIGGVTGELFF. The CDR3 DNA reads TGTGCCTGGAGTATAGGGGGGGTCACCGGGGAGCTGTTTTTT. The rearrangement links TRBV30 to TRBJ2-2; D may be TRBD2 (7 bases). Trimming left V 2 bases short and J 4 bases short, with 11 bases between. This CDR3 has 14 amino acids. Germline V gene lookup returns CDR1 GTSNPN and CDR2 SVGIG (reference sequence).

CDR3: CASSQNQGGEQFF. DNA of the CDR3: TGTGCCAGCAGCCAAAATCAAGGGGGGGAGCAGTTCTTC. The chain is built from TRBV14 and TRBJ2-1; tentatively, D is TRBD1 or TRBD2 (6 bases each). CDR3 length: 13 amino acids. CDR1 is SGHDN, CDR2 FVKESK, per germline. V was trimmed by 2 bases and J by 10 bases, leaving 12 bases between them.

The J gene is TRBJ2-5, the V gene TRBV11-2; 9 positions agree with TRBD1. The ends lost 5 bases at V and 8 bases at J; junction bases unmatched: 6. The germline gives CDR1 SGHAT, CDR2 FQNNGV. CDR3 size: 13 residues. The CDR3 sequence is CASSLGQGPTQYF. The DNA of the CDR3 is TGTGCCAGCAGCCTAGGACAGGGGCCCACCCAGTACTTC.

The J gene is TRBJ2-7, the V gene TRBV6-6; TRBD1 aligns across 8 bases. V lost 5 bases and J lost 7; bases outside the gene matches: 13. In germline, CDR1 is MNHNY, CDR2 SVGAGI (reference sequence). CDR3 length: 15 amino acids. CDR3 residues: CASSLWTGSVGEQYF. Written as DNA, the CDR3 is TGTGCCAGCAGTCTTTGGACAGGGTCCGTGGGGGAGCAGTACTTC.

The chain recombines TRBV19 with TRBJ1-2; D is perhaps TRBD1 (5 bases). With 3 bases removed from V and 4 bases from J, the gap between germline ends came to 9 bases. The germline V gene has CDR1 LNHDA and CDR2 SQIVND (reference sequence). The CDR3 loop spans 13 amino acids. The CDR3, as DNA: TGTGCCAGTAGTATTGGCAGGGCCTATGGCTACACCTTC. Its translation: CASSIGRAYGYTF.

The chain couples TRBV7-3 to TRBJ2-1, with 9 positions matching TRBD2. In germline, CDR1 is SGHTA, CDR2 FQGTGA. The CDR3 loop spans 14 amino acids. The ends lost 5 bases at V and 8 bases at J; junction bases unmatched: 7. The CDR3 reads CASSLSGRQYEQFF. The CDR3 DNA reads as TGTGCCAGCAGCCTTAGCGGGAGACAATATGAGCAGTTCTTC.

This sequence joins TRBV9 and TRBJ1-3; D is undetermined. The germline V gene encodes CDR1 SGDLS and CDR2 YYNGEE. This CDR3 has 16 residues. The V and J ends lost 3 bases and 0 bases respectively, with 13 bases between them. The CDR3 sequence is CASSATGSSSGNTIYF. Here the CDR3 DNA reads TGTGCCAGCAGCGCAACGGGAAGCTCCTCTGGAAACACCATATATTTT.

The sample holds one count of this clone. This sequence joins TRBV9 and TRBJ2-1; tentatively, D is TRBD2 (6 bases). V lost 0 bases, J lost 9 bases, and 25 bases lay in between. The germline CDR1 and CDR2 sequences are SGDLS and YYNGEE. This CDR3 contains 18 residues. CDR3 nucleotides: TGTGCCAGCAGCGTAGGTCCCTTGTGGGAGGTCTCAAAGGGTGAGCAGTTCTTC. Protein: CASSVGPLWEVSKGEQFF.

The V gene is TRBV28, the J gene TRBJ1-1; 7 bases align to TRBD1. Per the germline V gene, CDR1 is MDHEN and CDR2 is SYDVKM. The CDR3 consists of 14 residues. The V gene end was trimmed by 10 bases and the J gene end by 2 bases; junction bases not matched to a gene: 10. In DNA form, the CDR3 reads TGTGCCACCATTAACAGGGGAGGTAACACTGAAGCTTTCTTT. It translates to CATINRGGNTEAFF.

CDR3 coding DNA: TGTGCCAGCAGCTTAGCAGGGATGGGCACTGAAGCTTTCTTT. Translating it yields CASSLAGMGTEAFF. The genes are TRBV7-2 and TRBJ1-1; D not resolved. The ends were cut back, 0 bases at V and 4 bases at J, with 9 bases in the middle. This CDR3 comprises 14 residues. CDR1 and CDR2 from the germline V gene are SGHTA and FQGNSA. The full variable domain, rest sourced from reference TRBV7-2 and TRBJ1-1, is GAGVSQSPSNKVTEKGKDVELRCDPISGHTALYWYRQSLGQGLEFLIYFQGNSAPDKSGLPSDRFSAERTGGSVSTLTIQRTQQEDSAVYLCASSLAGMGTEAFFGQGTRLTVV.

V gene TRBV5-4 combines with J gene TRBJ1-2; D gene uncertain. Trimming took 0 bases from V and 7 from J, leaving 19 bases between them. CDR3 length: 16 residues. Germline lookup yields CDR1 SGHNT and CDR2 YYREEE (reference sequence). In nucleotides, the CDR3 is TGTGCCAGCAGCTTGGAGATTTACGGCGGCTGGGGTGGCTACACCTTC. Translating it yields CASSLEIYGGWGGYTF.

The J gene is TRBJ2-2, the V gene TRBV5-1, with 9 bases fitting TRBD1. CDR3 size: 16 residues. Losses at the gene ends were 4 bases for V and 6 bases for J; bases not matched to a gene: 10. Germline lookup yields CDR1 SGHRS and CDR2 YFSETQ. In DNA, the CDR3 is TGCGCCAGCAGCCCGCCGGGACAGGGCATCTCCGGGGAGCTGTTTTTT. Translation gives CASSPPGQGISGELFF.

This chain links TRBV28 with TRBJ2-3; D gene unclear. The germline V and J ends were trimmed by 6 bases and 4 bases, with 14 bases remaining between them. The CDR3 spans 14 residues. Germline loops: CDR1 MDHEN, CDR2 SYDVKM. The CDR3 here is CASSPIEQADTQYF. In DNA, the CDR3 is TGTGCCAGCAGCCCAATCGAACAAGCAGATACGCAGTATTTT. The full variable domain, with the rest looked up from reference TRBV28 and TRBJ2-3, is DVKVTQSSRYLVKRTGEKVFLECVQDMDHENMFWYRQDPGLGLRLIYFSYDVKMKEKGDIPEGYSVSREKKERFSLILESASTNQTSMYLCASSPIEQADTQYFGPGTRLTVL.

The chain has TRBV2 and TRBJ2-5; D not resolved. Germline V CDR1 and CDR2: SNHLY, FYNNEI. Between the trimmed V and J ends, which lost 6 bases and 7 bases, there was a span of 18 bases. This CDR3 spans 14 amino acids. This CDR3 is CASRDRPTVGTQYF. CDR3 coding DNA: TGTGCCAGCAGGGATCGGCCCACGGTAGGGACCCAGTACTTC. Drawing the rest from reference TRBV2 and TRBJ2-5, the complete variable domain is EPEVTQTPSHQVTQMGQEVILRCVPISNHLYFYWYRQILGQKVEFLVSFYNNEISEKSEIFDDQFSVERPDGSNFTLKIRSTKLEDSAMYFCASRDRPTVGTQYFGPGTRLLVL.

The V gene is TRBV7-8, the J gene TRBJ1-5; 7 bases are shared with TRBD1. J was trimmed by 4 bases and V by 1 base; bases with no gene match: 10. Germline loops: CDR1 SGHVS, CDR2 FQNEAQ. The CDR3 is made up of 17 amino acids. CDR3 DNA: TGTGCCAGCAGCTTAGTTTGGCAGGGGGGCGAAAATCAGCCCCAGCATTTT. It specifies CASSLVWQGGENQPQHF.